The 7 T cell receptor beta chains below come from one sample, sequenced in a study of blood T cell repertoires in COVID-19. The method was immunoSEQ multiplex PCR; TCRdb's version includes in-frame clones alone and lacks a portion of them. The repertoire holds 240,000 or so clones, approximately 82% seen once, with around 1.9% in the top ten. The sample comprised peripheral blood. These TCRs come from a woman of 80 years or more with acute or convalescent COVID-19.

The chain carries TRBV7-2 and TRBJ1-1, with 7 bases matching TRBD1. Losses at the gene ends were 3 bases for V and 2 bases for J; bases not matched to a gene: 6. This CDR3 region has 15 residues. Germline CDR1 is SGHTA and CDR2 is FQGNSA. The DNA of the CDR3 is TGTGCCAGCAGCTTGAGGGGGCCCTCCAACACTGAAGCTTTCTTT. Its protein is CASSLRGPSNTEAFF.

This chain links TRBV2 with TRBJ1-1, with 11 bases aligning to TRBD1. This CDR3 has 12 residues. Trimming took 9 bases from V and 5 from J; bases not matched to a gene: 2. In germline, CDR1 is SNHLY, CDR2 FYNNEI. The CDR3 bases are TGTGCCAGGGACAGGGGGCGAACTGAAGCTTTCTTT. Its protein is CARDRGRTEAFF.

In its sample, this clone was seen a few times. The chain recombines TRBV18 with TRBJ2-5; tentatively, D is TRBD2 (6 bases). V shed 5 bases and J shed 4 bases, with 11 bases lying between them. This CDR3 region has 13 residues. Germline V gives CDR1 KGHSH, CDR2 LQKENI. The CDR3 reads CASSTQGGETQYF. CDR3 nucleotides: TGTGCCAGCTCAACCCAGGGAGGAGAGACCCAGTACTTC.

The V gene is TRBV3-1 (or the pseudogene TRBV3-2), the J gene TRBJ2-1; 11 positions match TRBD2. Trimming took 2 bases from V and 0 from J; bases not matched to a gene: 6. CDR1 LGHDT and CDR2 YNNKEL come from the germline V gene (reference sequence). This CDR3 region has 18 residues. The CDR3, as DNA: TGTGCCAGCAGCCAACTAGCGGGGGGACGGAGCTCCTACAATGAGCAGTTCTTC. As protein: CASSQLAGGRSSYNEQFF.

V and J are TRBV7-9 and TRBJ2-5, with 9 bases identical to TRBD2. With V trimmed by 3 bases and J by 5 bases, 10 bases remained unmatched. Germline V lookup: CDR1 SEHNR, CDR2 FQNEAQ (reference sequence). This CDR3 has 16 amino acids. CDR3 region: CASSLFGGTSTETQYF. The CDR3 nucleotides are TGTGCCAGCAGCTTGTTCGGGGGGACTAGCACTGAGACCCAGTACTTC. Using reference TRBV7-9 and TRBJ2-5 for the parts outside the CDR3, the full variable domain is DTGVSQNPRHKITKRGQNVTFRCDPISEHNRLYWYRQTLGQGPEFLTYFQNEAQLEKSRLLSDRFSAERPKGSFSTLEIQRTEQGDSAMYLCASSLFGGTSTETQYFGPGTRLLVL.

The genes are TRBV7-6 and TRBJ2-2; 7 nucleotides agree with TRBD2. The length of the CDR3 is 19 residues. V dropped 2 bases and J dropped 1; count of bases not matched to a gene: 13. Germline V lookup: CDR1 SGHVS, CDR2 FNYEAQ. The CDR3 nucleotides are TGTGCCAGCAGCTTATTATATAGCGGGTCGGAGGGGAACACCGGGGAGCTGTTTTTT. Translation gives CASSLLYSGSEGNTGELFF.

This clone has only a few counts. The chain has TRBV27 and TRBJ1-5; possible D gene TRBD1, 6 bases. V was shortened by 5 bases and J by 1 base, with 15 bases between the two germline ends. Germline CDR1 and CDR2: MNHEY and SMNVEV (reference sequence). There are 16 residues in the CDR3. The CDR3 sequence is CASSIQGPLSNQPQHF. CDR3 bases: TGTGCCAGCAGTATACAGGGCCCCCTCAGCAATCAGCCCCAGCATTTT.